The T cell receptor beta chain under discussion was sequenced for a study of molecular identifiers for immune sequencing clone quantification. V was pared by 0 bases and J by 3 bases, with 12 bases of the junction left unmatched. From germline, CDR1 is DFQATT and CDR2 SNEGSKA (reference sequence). The CDR3 runs 17 residues. Concerning this clonotype: Since the CDR3 does not end with the conserved phenylalanine or tryptophan, this likely comes from a read error.

It was from roughly 20,000 to 1,000,000 sorted cells, with 10%, 30% or 50% RNA, that naive CD8 libraries came. As previously described, bulk TCR libraries were made using listed TCR primers. TCRdb re-called the PCR reads with MiXCR, one entry per CDR3 protein. This table has over 600,000 distinct CDR3 sequences, around 20% appearing once. Sequenced sample: naive CD8+ T cells from blood, with Jurkat cell RNA spiked in. Noted subset: FACS-sorted CD8+CD4-CCR7+CD45RA+ naive T cells. The receptor comes from a human donor in good health. Some libraries in this study had Jurkat cell RNA spiked in. The chain is built from TRBV20-1 and TRBJ2-5; 8 bases align to TRBD1. The CDR3 spells CSARETTGEVSKETQYL. The CDR3 DNA sequence: TGCAGTGCTAGAGAAACGACAGGGGAGGTTTCCAAAGAGACCCAGTACCTC.